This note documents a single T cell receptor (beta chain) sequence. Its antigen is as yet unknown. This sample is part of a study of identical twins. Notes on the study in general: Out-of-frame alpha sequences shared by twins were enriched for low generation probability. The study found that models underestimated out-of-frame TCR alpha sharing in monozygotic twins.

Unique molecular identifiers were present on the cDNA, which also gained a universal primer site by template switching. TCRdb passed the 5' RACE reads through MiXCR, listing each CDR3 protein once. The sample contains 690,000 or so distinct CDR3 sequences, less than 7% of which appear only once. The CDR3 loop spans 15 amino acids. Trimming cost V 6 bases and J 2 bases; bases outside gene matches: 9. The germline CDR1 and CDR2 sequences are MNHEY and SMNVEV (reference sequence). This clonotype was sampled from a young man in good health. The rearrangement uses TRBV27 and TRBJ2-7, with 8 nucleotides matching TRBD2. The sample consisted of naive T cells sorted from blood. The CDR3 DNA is TGTGCCAGCAGACAAGCGGGAGTTCTCCCCTACGAGCAGTACTTC. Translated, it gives CASRQAGVLPYEQYF.